A single sample is the source of the 2 T cell receptor beta chains below, sequenced in a study of Ad26.COV2.S vaccination and SARS-CoV-2 variants. Treatment meaning: 15 to 20 received Ad26.COV2.S at low or high dose, single or two shots; several received placebo; per-sample allocation not given. Sampling was performed 63 days after the first vaccine or placebo injection. TCRdb's copy holds only in-frame clones and misses some; the assay was immunoSEQ multiplex PCR. The sample consists of some 300,000 clones, about 86% of them appearing once. The starting material was peripheral blood, obtained in a trial of Ad26.COV2.S vaccine versus placebo. The source is a person between 18 and 65 years old who received the Ad26.COV2.S COVID-19 vaccine or a placebo.

The chain employs TRBV5-6 and TRBJ2-3, with D possibly TRBD1 on 7 matching bases. The CDR3 covers 16 residues. Germline assignment: CDR1 SGHDT and CDR2 YYEEEE. Trimming stripped 2 bases from V and 5 bases from J, with 18 bases between. The CDR3 here is CASSLYGGGGRDTQYF. In DNA form, the CDR3 reads TGTGCCAGCAGCTTATACGGTGGAGGGGGCCGAGATACGCAGTATTTT.

With regard to this clone: The junction and the germline gene differ at one end; a read error may be behind it. The chain carries TRBV11-3 and TRBJ1-2; the D is unclear. This CDR3 comprises 17 residues. Germline-derived CDR1 and CDR2 are SGHNT and YENEEA. As DNA, the CDR3 is TGTGCCAGCAGATTAGACCTGGACCTCCGGGAGACGGAAGGCTACACCTTC. This codes for CASRLDLDLRETEGYTF.